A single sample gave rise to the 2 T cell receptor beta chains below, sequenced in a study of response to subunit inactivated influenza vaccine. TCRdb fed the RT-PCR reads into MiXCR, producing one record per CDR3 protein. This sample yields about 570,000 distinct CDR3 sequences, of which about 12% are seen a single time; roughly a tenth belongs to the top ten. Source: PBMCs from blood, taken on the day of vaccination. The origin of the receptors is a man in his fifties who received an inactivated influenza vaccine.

The CDR3 here is CASSQGIGSVGYEQYF. CDR3 nucleotides: TGCGCCAGCAGCCAAGGTATCGGCAGCGTAGGCTACGAGCAGTACTTC. The J gene is TRBJ2-7, the V gene TRBV4-3, with D hard to call. V was pared by 1 base and J by 3 bases, with 16 bases between. Germline V gene sequence: CDR1 LGHNA, CDR2 YSLEER. The CDR3 is 16 residues long.

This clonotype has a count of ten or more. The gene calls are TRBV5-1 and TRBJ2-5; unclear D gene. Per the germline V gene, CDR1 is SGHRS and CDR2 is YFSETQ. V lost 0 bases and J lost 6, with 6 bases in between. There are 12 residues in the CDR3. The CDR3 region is CASSLDPQTQYF. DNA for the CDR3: TGCGCCAGCAGCTTGGATCCGCAGACCCAGTACTTC.